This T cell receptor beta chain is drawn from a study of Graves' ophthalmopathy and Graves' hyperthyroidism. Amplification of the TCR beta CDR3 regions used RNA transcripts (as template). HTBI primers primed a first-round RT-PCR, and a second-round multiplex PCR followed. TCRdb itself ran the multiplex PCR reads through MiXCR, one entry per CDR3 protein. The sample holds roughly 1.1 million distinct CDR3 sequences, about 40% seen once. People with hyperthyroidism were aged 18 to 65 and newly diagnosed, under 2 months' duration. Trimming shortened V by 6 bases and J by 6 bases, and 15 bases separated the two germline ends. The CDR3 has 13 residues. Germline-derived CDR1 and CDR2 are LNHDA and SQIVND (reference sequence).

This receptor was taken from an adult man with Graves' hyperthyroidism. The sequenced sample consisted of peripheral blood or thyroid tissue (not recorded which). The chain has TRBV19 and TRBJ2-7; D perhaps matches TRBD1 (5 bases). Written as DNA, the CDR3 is TGTGCCAGTAGGGTCAGGGCATCGTCCGAGCAGTACTTC. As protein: CASRVRASSEQYF.